This T cell receptor (beta chain) was recorded in a study of T-cell reconstitution after alpha-beta-depleted transplantation in children. This clonotype was found many times. V lost 6 bases to trimming and J lost 1 base; unmatched junction nucleotides: 2. The germline CDR1 and CDR2 sequences are MNHEY and SVGAGI. This CDR3 spans 14 amino acids. Unique molecular identifiers were used in preparing the TCRbeta library. TCRdb reanalysed the PCR reads using MiXCR and keeps one entry per CDR3 protein. The sample consists of about 22,000 distinct CDR3 sequences, about a tenth of them appearing once. The specimen comprised PBMCs from the stem cell graft donor, sampled from the stem cell graft. The TCR comes from a human donor who donated a stem cell graft to a child with chronic granulomatous disease. J is TRBJ1-1 and V is TRBV6-5, with 10 nucleotides matching TRBD1. The CDR3 spells CASSRDRGNTEAFF. The CDR3 DNA is TGTGCCAGCAGCCGGGACAGGGGGAACACTGAAGCTTTCTTT.